Sequencing of this T cell receptor beta chain was carried out in a study of T cell responses to AZD1222 COVID-19 vaccine. Overall study results and limits: Females outnumbered males among donors, who were mostly white British; clonal diversity was possibly underestimated. All repertoire sampling was performed exclusively after the peak T cell response. Variant regions that are unmutated are reportedly the target of nearly half of spike-specific TCRs.

Using immunoSEQ multiplex PCR, the repertoire was profiled, and TCRdb retains in-frame clones only, with some absent. This repertoire shows roughly 180,000 clones, 92% found once; its top ten account for about 1.5%. This clone was detected only a few times. What it binds is unknown. The study pooled second doses at about 4 or about 12 weeks. The length of the CDR3 is 17 residues. Germline V gene lookup returns CDR1 SGHVS and CDR2 FQNEAQ. Losses at the gene ends were 6 bases for V and 5 bases for J; bases not matched to a gene: 18. The rearrangement joins TRBV7-8 to TRBJ2-7; 8 nucleotides align to TRBD1. The TCR sequence derives from an adult who received the AZD1222 COVID-19 vaccine. The starting material was peripheral blood, obtained 28 days after the second AZD1222 dose. Here the CDR3 reads CASRSDRGRTSGHEQYF. The CDR3 nucleotides are TGTGCCAGCAGATCTGACAGGGGCCGGACGTCGGGCCACGAGCAGTACTTC.